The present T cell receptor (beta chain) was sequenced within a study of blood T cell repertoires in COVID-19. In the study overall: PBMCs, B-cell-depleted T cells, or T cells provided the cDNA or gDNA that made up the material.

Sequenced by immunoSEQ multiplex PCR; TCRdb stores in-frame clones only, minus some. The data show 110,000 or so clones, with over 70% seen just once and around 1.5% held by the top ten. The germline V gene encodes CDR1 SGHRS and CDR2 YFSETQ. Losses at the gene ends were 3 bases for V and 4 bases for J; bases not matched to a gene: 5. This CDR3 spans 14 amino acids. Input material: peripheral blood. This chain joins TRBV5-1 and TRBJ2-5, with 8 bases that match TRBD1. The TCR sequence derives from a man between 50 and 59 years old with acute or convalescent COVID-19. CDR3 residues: CASSSRGQGETQYF. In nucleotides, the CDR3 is TGCGCCAGCAGCTCGAGAGGACAGGGAGAGACCCAGTACTTC.